A single sample gave rise to the 7 T cell receptor beta chains below, sequenced in a study of cytomegalovirus exposure and HLA in healthy donors. The primer mix had 60 Vbeta and 13 Jbeta primers. Generated by immunoSEQ multiplex PCR, the TCRdb table keeps only in-frame clones and is missing some. The sample lists roughly 100,000 clones, around 73% occurring once. The sequenced sample was PBMCs. These receptors all come from a woman in her sixties in good health and CMV-seronegative.

The rearrangement joins TRBV2 to TRBJ2-7; tentative D call: TRBD1 (5 bases). The germline V gene has CDR1 SNHLY and CDR2 FYNNEI. The length of the CDR3 is 12 residues. V was cut by 7 bases and J by 3 bases, with 10 bases left in between. The CDR3 DNA reads TGTGCCAGCACCCTAACAGGCTACGAGCAGTACTTC. Encoded protein: CASTLTGYEQYF.

The chain is built from TRBV28 and TRBJ1-2, with D perhaps matching TRBD1 (5 bases). Trimming cost V 4 bases and J 2 bases, with 11 bases left between them. The CDR3 spans 14 residues. The germline V gene has CDR1 MDHEN and CDR2 SYDVKM. The CDR3 reads CASSSPGLNYGYTF. CDR3 nucleotide sequence: TGTGCCAGCAGTTCCCCGGGACTCAACTATGGCTACACCTTC.

This chain joins TRBV7-8 and TRBJ2-7; 8 nucleotides align to TRBD1. The CDR3 has 17 residues. Germline values: CDR1 SGHVS, CDR2 FQNEAQ. V was clipped by 3 bases and J by 6 bases; unmatched bases: 16. DNA for the CDR3: TGTGCCAGCAGCTTGCGGGTGGATGGACAGGGTTTTGGCGAGCAGTACTTC. Protein: CASSLRVDGQGFGEQYF. Based on the CDR3 plus reference TRBV7-8 and TRBJ2-7, the full variable domain is GAGVSQSPRYKVAKRGQDVALRCDPISGHVSLFWYQQALGQGPEFLTYFQNEAQLDKSGLPSDRFFAERPEGSVSTLKIQRTQQEDSAVYLCASSLRVDGQGFGEQYFGPGTRLTVT.

The chain carries TRBV7-6 and TRBJ1-1, with TRBD1 identical over 12 bases. CDR1 and CDR2 from the germline V gene are SGHVS and FNYEAQ. V lost 2 bases, J lost 5 bases, and 3 bases stayed unmatched. The CDR3 contains 15 residues. CDR3 loop: CASSLRDRGQTEAFF. The CDR3 coding sequence is TGTGCCAGCAGCTTAAGGGACAGGGGGCAAACTGAAGCTTTCTTT.

The chain uses TRBV7-2 and TRBJ2-1; no firm D call. V shed 1 base and J shed 7 bases, with 8 bases lying between them. The CDR3 extends over 13 amino acids. CDR1 is SGHTA and CDR2 is FQGNSA in the germline V gene. The CDR3 sequence: CASSLVPGNEQFF. CDR3 DNA: TGTGCCAGCAGCTTAGTGCCCGGGAATGAGCAGTTCTTC.

The rearrangement joins TRBV5-3 to TRBJ2-5; D gene ambiguous. TRBV5-3 is an open reading frame whose function is uncertain. Trimming removed 4 bases from V and 5 bases from J, with 3 bases in between. CDR3 length: 10 residues. CDR3 coding DNA: TGTGCCAGAAGCCCTGAGACCCAGTACTTC. It codes for CARSPETQYF.

The rearrangement links TRBV27 to TRBJ1-5; 9 bases map to TRBD1. V lost 5 bases, J lost 4 bases, and 3 bases stayed unmatched. Germline CDR1 is MNHEY and CDR2 is SMNVEV (reference sequence). CDR3 length: 14 amino acids. The CDR3 here is CASSMGQGNQPQHF. CDR3 in DNA: TGTGCCAGCAGTATGGGACAGGGTAATCAGCCCCAGCATTTT.